This T cell receptor beta chain is drawn from a study of Ad26.COV2.S vaccination and SARS-CoV-2 variants. Broader study findings: Vaccinees and placebo recipients showed similar non-spike TCR breadth.

The CDR3 runs 16 residues. Between the trimmed V and J ends, which lost 1 base and 1 base, there was a span of 11 bases. CDR1 and CDR2 from the germline V gene are SGHVS and FQNEAQ. This clone was detected a few times. Its specificity is not known. Measured with immunoSEQ multiplex PCR; TCRdb has only the in-frame clones, and not every one. The profile shows about 350,000 clones, about 92% of them singletons. Sequenced here: peripheral blood, sampled after recovery from COVID-19. The receptor was derived from a human donor who had recovered from COVID-19. The chain has TRBV7-8 and TRBJ1-5; D is unresolved. CDR3 nucleotide sequence: TGTGCCAGCAGCTTAGGGCACCCGAGGAGCAATCAGCCCCAGCATTTT. This sequence encodes CASSLGHPRSNQPQHF.